This TCR beta chain comes out of a study of cytotoxic CD8 clonotypes in ibrutinib-treated CLL. About the research overall: Among responders, roughly 24 were partial and 2 complete; after median about 70 months, approximately 15 stayed remitted and 12 progressed. Response material was collected after a median about 11 months of treatment, range 6 to 36.

General study results and limits: Clonality rose at ibrutinib response and fell back toward baseline at progression. Measured clonality at baseline was greater than in age-matched healthy donors and tracked with circulating CD8+ T-cell counts.

The V gene lost 0 bases and the J gene lost 6 bases, with 20 bases spanning the gap. The germline V gene has CDR1 GTSNPN and CDR2 SVGIG (reference sequence). The CDR3 consists of 16 residues. The data were produced by immunoSEQ multiplex PCR, yet TCRdb's version contains in-frame clones alone and is incomplete. This table holds more than 200,000 clones, 70% found once. As to this clone: Its matching antigen is unknown.

The sample was PBMCs, taken after 24 months of ibrutinib treatment. The sequence derives from a human donor with chronic lymphocytic leukemia. J is TRBJ1-1 and V is TRBV30, with D perhaps matching TRBD1 (6 bases). CDR3 residues: CAWSVFGPNEGAEAFF. The CDR3 bases are TGTGCCTGGAGTGTATTTGGTCCAAATGAGGGGGCTGAAGCTTTCTTT.